A single sample is the source of the 10 T cell receptor beta chains below, sequenced in a study of cytomegalovirus exposure and HLA in healthy donors. Primers included in the PCR were 60 Vbeta and 13 Jbeta primers. This table comes from immunoSEQ multiplex PCR, and its TCRdb copy is limited to in-frame clones, with some not included. Its table lists approximately 60,000 clones. Sequenced material: PBMCs. The receptor set was obtained from a man aged 25 to 45 in good health and CMV-seropositive.

The chain combines TRBV18 with TRBJ2-5; the D gene is possibly TRBD1 (5 bases). This CDR3 spans 15 amino acids. Germline V gene data show CDR1 as KGHSH and CDR2 as LQKENI. Deletions cut 0 bases from V and 5 bases from J, with 13 bases between. CDR3 sequence reads: CASSPPTKPGETQYF. In nucleotides, the CDR3 is TGTGCCAGCTCACCACCGACCAAACCAGGGGAGACCCAGTACTTC.

Notes on this clone: At one end, the junction sequence differs from germline, possibly due to a read error. This chain uses TRBV7-7 with TRBJ2-2, with 9 positions matching TRBD1. Looked up from germline, CDR1 is SSHAT and CDR2 is FNYEAQ (reference sequence). The CDR3 consists of 14 residues. CDR3 sequence (DNA): TGTGCTAGCAGCTCACGACAGGGGGCCGGGGAGCTGTTTTTT. Amino acid sequence: CASSSRQGAGELFF.

The genes are TRBV18 and TRBJ2-7, with D possibly being TRBD1 (7 bases). V was pared by 6 bases and J by 6 bases, with 9 bases between. Germline assignment: CDR1 KGHSH and CDR2 LQKENI. The CDR3 extends over 11 amino acids. This CDR3 reads CASSQGGEQYF. CDR3 nucleotide sequence: TGTGCCAGCTCCCAGGGGGGCGAGCAGTACTTC.

This chain links TRBV11-1 with TRBJ2-1; D not certain. The CDR3 runs 15 residues. Per the germline V gene, CDR1 is SGHAT and CDR2 is FQDESV (reference sequence). With 1 base removed from V and 2 bases from J, the gap between germline ends came to 9 bases. The CDR3 loop reads CASSLDPITYNEQFF. Written as DNA, the CDR3 is TGTGCCAGCAGCTTAGACCCTATTACCTACAATGAGCAGTTCTTC.

The J gene is TRBJ2-3, the V gene TRBV4-1; TRBD2 matches 9 bases. The CDR3 length is 16 residues. J gave up 1 base and V 4 bases, and 6 bases lay outside the gene matches. The germline CDR1 and CDR2 sequences are MGHRA and YSYEKL. The CDR3 spells CASSPQVAGGTDTQYF. CDR3 nucleotides: TGCGCCAGCAGCCCACAAGTAGCGGGAGGCACAGATACGCAGTATTTT.

The CDR3 reads CAWMPLAGGHEQYF. DNA for the CDR3: TGTGCCTGGATGCCGTTAGCGGGAGGACACGAGCAGTACTTC. The rearrangement joins TRBV30 to TRBJ2-7, with 10 bases identical to TRBD2. The germline V gene encodes CDR1 GTSNPN and CDR2 SVGIG (reference sequence). The junction had 8 bases not matched to a gene; V was cut back by 4 bases and J by 5 bases. CDR3 length: 14 amino acids.

The CDR3 DNA reads TGTGCCAGCAGCCGGGACAACGCGAACACCGGGGAGCTGTTTTTT. Its protein product is CASSRDNANTGELFF. The V and J genes are TRBV5-4 and TRBJ2-2; maybe TRBD1 (6 bases). There are 15 residues in the CDR3. Germline loops: CDR1 SGHNT, CDR2 YYREEE (reference sequence). V was clipped by 4 bases and J by 0 bases, with 10 bases between them.

CDR3 sequence reads: CASSFSGGRYEQFF. CDR3 DNA sequence: TGTGCCAGCAGTTTTTCAGGCGGGAGGTATGAGCAGTTCTTC. This chain joins TRBV27 and TRBJ2-1, with 8 nucleotides matching TRBD2. The CDR3 contains 14 residues. The junction had 6 bases not matched to a gene; V was cut back by 3 bases and J by 8 bases. Germline values: CDR1 MNHEY, CDR2 SMNVEV (reference sequence).

The chain combines TRBV7-9 with TRBJ2-5, with TRBD2 identical over 7 bases. The germline V gene has CDR1 SEHNR and CDR2 FQNEAQ (reference sequence). Losses at the gene ends were 3 bases for V and 2 bases for J; bases not matched to a gene: 9. The CDR3 extends over 16 amino acids. The CDR3 loop reads CASSFLAGVKQETQYF. DNA for the CDR3: TGTGCCAGCAGCTTTCTGGCGGGAGTTAAGCAAGAGACCCAGTACTTC.

The V gene is TRBV6-5, the J gene TRBJ1-2; no clear D gene. In germline, CDR1 is MNHEY, CDR2 SVGAGI. There are 15 residues in the CDR3. V lost 0 bases, J lost 4 bases, and 12 bases lay in between. The CDR3 region is CASSYSDRTAYGYTF. DNA of the CDR3: TGTGCCAGCAGTTACTCCGACCGTACAGCCTATGGCTACACCTTC.